This entry describes one T cell receptor beta chain. What it binds is unknown. The data stem from a study of cytomegalovirus exposure and HLA in healthy donors. Study overall: Early released data had roughly 81 million unique TCRs, all coming from HLA-typed donors. Findings of the study overall: The productive fraction for most TCR beta V segments was about 90% or about 30% in an earlier analysis.

Trimming stripped 4 bases from V and 7 bases from J, with 8 bases between. Germline lookup yields CDR1 SQVTM and CDR2 ANQGSEA. The CDR3 covers 10 residues. The PCR used 60 Vbeta and 13 Jbeta primers. Measured with immunoSEQ multiplex PCR; TCRdb has only the in-frame clones, and not every one. The table shows roughly 200,000 clones, with roughly 90% occurring only once. The J gene is TRBJ2-7, the V gene TRBV29-1; possibly TRBD2 for D (6 bases). Sequencing was performed on PBMCs. The clonotype comes from a woman under 30 in good health and CMV-seronegative. CDR3 in amino acids: CSVGGAEQYF. CDR3 nucleotide sequence: TGCAGCGTTGGCGGGGCAGAGCAGTACTTC.